The present T cell receptor (beta chain) was sequenced within a study of cytomegalovirus exposure and HLA in healthy donors (dated by TCRdb to 2016 to 2017). At the level of the whole study: According to an earlier analysis of several hundred of the donors, 150 million to 200 million T cells yielded some 120 million unique TCR beta sequences and 276 Gb of sequence data. Around 300 gigabases of sequencing data and some 85 million unique TCR sequences were included in an early release covering about 700 HLA-typed donors. The genetic ancestry cluster associated with self-reported Caucasian donors included about 84% of the approximately 410 genotyped donors. The study aimed to test whether cataloging public T cell receptors could reveal signatures of past pathogen exposure. The study profiled the T cell repertoires of approximately 700 subjects by immunosequencing and related them to cytomegalovirus serostatus. Besides the first cohort of around 700 subjects, a separate validation cohort made up of around 120 different subjects was used. High-throughput TCR immunosequencing, statistical association of individual TCRs with disease status, and machine learning were combined to predict cytomegalovirus infection status. In a later analysis, previously published TCR beta repertoires from hundreds of donors were re-analyzed and high-resolution HLA genotyping was added so that TCR occurrence patterns could be studied. Rather than using new phenotypic data, the later analysis identified candidate immune exposures from TCR beta sequences and from how often those sequences occurred across donors. In an earlier analysis of roughly 540 of the donors, high-throughput TCR beta sequencing was used to judge whether each TCR beta V gene segment behaved as functional or pseudogenic. Donor age, sex, ethnicity and CMV serostatus were collected together with the repertoire data. Genome-wide SNP genotypes for about 55% of the 666 donors were used in a later genetic analysis, which treated that subset as a discovery cohort. Every discovery cohort repertoire had been produced on one sequencing platform. HLA typing included class I and class II loci at four-digit resolution. The number of typed donors differed by locus: 629-630 for A, B, C, DRB1 and DQB1; roughly 510 for DQA1; fewer than 610 for DPA1; and approximately 450 for DPB1. Because of strong linkage in the cohort, roughly five DR-DQ haplotypes were treated as single units for association and clustering. On average, about 200,000 unique TCR beta nucleotide sequences were sequenced per donor among about 400 genotyped donors of the cohort, with 15% to 20% of those sequences being non-productive.

Concerning this clone itself: Its antigen is unknown. Per-base qualities were not stored, and no clone one base away is much larger.

Libraries were constructed by the immunoSEQ multiplex PCR assay. The multiplex PCR relied on a mix of 60 forward primers for TCR Vbeta segments and 13 reverse primers for TCR Jbeta segments. The CDR3 region of rearranged TCR beta genes was amplified from genomic DNA by a multiplex PCR assay. On the Illumina HiSeq System, the amplified TCR beta libraries were sequenced as 87-base-pair reads. Turning to the authors' computational methods: Across the 670 or so repertoires, a later analysis counted tens of millions of unique TCR beta chains, 9 million to 14 million of which were shared by at least two donors. Raw reads were error-corrected and collapsed into unique sequences by a nearest-neighbor algorithm in which closely related sequences were merged to remove PCR and sequencing errors. CDR3 sequences were aligned to IMGT reference sequences to assign V, D and J gene segments. Each retained sequence needed at least a six-nucleotide match to both a V gene segment and a J gene segment. A rearrangement was called productive if the CDR3 had no stop codons and remained in frame with V and J, and every other rearrangement was called non-productive. Following IMGT convention, CDR3 was defined as the stretch from the second conserved V-encoded cysteine up to the conserved J-encoded phenylalanine. Sequences without an unambiguous match to a single V gene segment were excluded from the earlier analysis of about 600 of the donors. In an earlier analysis of a few hundred of the donors, V segments were called functional above 56.7% productive rearrangements and were called segregating when the between-donor standard deviation exceeded 5%. A statistical classification framework was built to diagnose cytomegalovirus status from the catalog of TCR beta chain sequences. In a later analysis, TCR nucleotide sequences were compared against IMGT/GENE-DB human TR gene sequences so that V and J genes could be assigned. In a later analysis, CDR3 sequences and most-parsimonious VDJ recombination scenarios were assigned using the TCRdist pipeline. In a later analysis, each TCR beta chain was defined by its CDR3 amino acid sequence together with its V-gene family, and reads lacking a unique V-gene family were excluded. In a later analysis, around 650 highly shared, low-generation-probability nucleotide sequences were removed to address suspected cross-contamination and a sequencing artifact. In a later analysis, a clonal expansion index was calculated for each public chain from normalized within-repertoire ranks of inferred template counts. A later analysis computed generation probabilities with a VDJ recombination model fitted to out-of-frame rearrangements, and checked the results against IGoR. In a later analysis, hypergeometric tests were used to score TCR-TCR, TCR-HLA and TCR-CMV co-occurrence, with a repertoire-size bias correction applied to TCR pairs. In a later analysis, false discovery rates were estimated by permuting HLA or CMV assignments 20 times. In a later analysis, co-occurring TCRs were grouped with DBSCAN, and TCRdist sequence similarity was added when clustering was performed within HLA-allele-positive subsets. Repertoires with fewer than 30,000 or more than 120,000 public chains, plus five repertoires with anomalous nucleotide sharing, were excluded from co-occurrence clustering. The immuneACCESS repertoire file appears here via TCRdb, limited to in-frame rearrangements. These files lack a portion of the clones; in checked studies, under half of the deficit traces to unresolved V genes, and the cause of the others is not known. For V, J and clone size, that table is used; D and trimming come from the DNA. Counted in this sample were 150,000 to 200,000 clones; about 80% of them appeared once. Jointly, the top ten make up over 8% of the sample.

Overall study outcomes, separate from this receptor: Because HLA typing was unavailable for some donors at each locus, only the typed subset was used in association tests. In a later genetic analysis, fewer N-insertions in productive TCRs were reported among donors in an Asian-associated ancestry cluster than the roughly 640-donor mean. A later analysis associated 15,000 to 20,000 TCR beta sequences with specific HLA alleles at a false discovery rate of 0.05. In both the original and validation cohorts, the classifier was reported to diagnose cytomegalovirus status with high specificity and sensitivity. A group of highly shared sequence variants was considered likely to be a technical artifact of the sequencing pipeline. A later analysis found that TCR association rates varied across HLA loci, with DRB1 alleles showing the most associated TCRs and HLA-C alleles the fewest. Strong co-occurrence of HLA alleles, especially DR and DQ, made assigning TCR associations to individual alleles difficult. A later analysis reported that several top co-occurrence clusters appeared linked to parvovirus B19, influenza, CMV and Epstein-Barr virus. Immune exposure information for the cohort was limited to CMV serostatus. According to the authors, the approach could potentially be generalized to other disease states and immunological phenotypes. In a later genetic analysis, a missense DCLRE1C variant was associated with V-gene and J-gene trimming of TCR beta chains, and the association was replicated in an independent cohort. A further reported finding was that TCR beta sequences accurately predicted the HLA-A and HLA-B alleles for most subjects in the first cohort. Most TCR sequences were seen in very few donors, while some public TCRs were found in many individuals. In a later analysis, HLA-associated TCR beta chains were found to be more clonally expanded and to have lower generation probabilities than equally common non-associated chains. The presence/absence analyses assumed that sequencing depth was roughly uniform across donors, and that assumption may not be true. In this cohort, only TCR beta chains were sequenced, and detectable features were limited by the absence of alpha or paired-chain data. Because counts were too low, approximately 18 rarely observed V segments, including chromosome 9 orphons, were excluded from the earlier analysis of 587 of the donors. In an earlier analysis of roughly 560 of the donors, most TCR beta V segments were observed in productive rearrangements about 87% or about 30% of the time, broadly matching IMGT annotations. In vitro tests confirmed that a few of the cytomegalovirus-associated TCR beta chains recognize cytomegalovirus antigens. Some IMGT-functional V segments, including TRBV6-2 and TRBV6-3, could not be distinguished by the 87-base-pair reads and were therefore excluded. The study listed 150 to 200 TCR beta chains as associated with cytomegalovirus. A later analysis found that most CMV-associated TCR beta chains appeared HLA-restricted, with HLA associations seemingly driven largely by CMV exposure. Correlated functional status among segregating V segments might reflect linkage disequilibrium, but an unknown experimental factor could not be ruled out.

The cohort was made up of about 610 healthy bone marrow donors. All cohort members were sampled while nominally healthy, although unrecorded immune exposures were likely present. The donor was CMV seropositive and was included in the group of 250 to 350 seropositive cohort members. Each donor provided a peripheral blood sample, and peripheral blood mononuclear cells were used for TCR beta sequencing. Genomic DNA was extracted from the blood cell samples with the Qiagen DNeasy Blood Extraction Kit. V is cut by 2 bases and J by 4 bases, and the space between the germline ends is 10 bases. The CDR3 measures 14 amino acids from cysteine to phenylalanine. The kept DNA is CDR3 alone, 42 bases in frame from the first base. Taken from the germline V gene, the CDR1 and CDR2 loops are SGHRS and YFSETQ.

The chain joins TRBV5-1 to TRBJ1-5, with the identity of the D gene unclear. The sequenced material came from PBMCs. This sequence originates from a man between 18 and 29 years old in good health and CMV-seropositive. Here is the DNA: TGCGCCAGCAGCTTAGGAGGCGCAAATCAGCCCCAGCATTTT. Protein translation: CASSLGGANQPQHF.